Each of the 9 T cell receptor beta chains below was sequenced from the same sample in a study of OX40 agonist ivuxolimab in advanced cancers. Profiled with immunoSEQ multiplex PCR; TCRdb holds only in-frame clones, not every one. The profile shows over 75,000 clones, around 88% of them singletons. The input for sequencing was CD4+ or CD8+ T cells sorted from blood, taken in a trial of the OX40 agonist ivuxolimab. The receptors come from an adult with an advanced solid tumor such as melanoma, head and neck, liver or kidney cancer.

This clone was observed a few times. V usage is TRBV5-4 and J usage is TRBJ1-2, with 9 positions matching TRBD1. The junction had 13 bases not matched to a gene; V was cut back by 2 bases and J by 8 bases. The length of the CDR3 is 16 residues. Per germline, CDR1 SGHNT and CDR2 YYREEE (reference sequence). The CDR3 DNA is TGTGCCAGCAGCTTCACGGGGATCGATACAGGGGGCGGCTACACCTTC. This encodes CASSFTGIDTGGGYTF.

The V and J genes are TRBV5-1 and TRBJ1-1, with TRBD1 as a possible D gene (5 bases). The germline CDR1 and CDR2 sequences are SGHRS and YFSETQ. Trimming removed 0 bases at V and 5 bases at J, with 11 bases between. This CDR3 is built from 14 residues. The CDR3 loop reads CASSLGGTGTEAFF. In DNA, the CDR3 is TGCGCCAGCAGCTTGGGTGGGACTGGGACTGAAGCTTTCTTT.

In its sample, this clone was seen once. J is TRBJ1-1 and V is TRBV11-2, with a tentative D call TRBD1 (6 bases). The germline gives CDR1 SGHAT, CDR2 FQNNGV. With 5 bases removed from V and 1 base from J, the gap between germline ends came to 11 bases. CDR3 length equals 14 residues. Written as DNA, the CDR3 is TGTGCCAGCAGCCGCGGACAGTGGAACACTGAAGCTTTCTTT. Amino acids: CASSRGQWNTEAFF.

The chain links TRBV30 to TRBJ2-1, with D possibly TRBD2 on 6 matching bases. The CDR3 length is 15 residues. Germline CDR1 reads GTSNPN; CDR2 reads SVGIG (reference sequence). V was trimmed by 2 bases and J by 2 bases, leaving 13 bases between them. CDR3 in amino acids: CAWSRGSPPYNEQFF. The CDR3 DNA reads TGTGCCTGGAGTCGGGGGTCCCCCCCCTACAATGAGCAGTTCTTC.

The chain links TRBV19 to TRBJ2-1, with 12 positions matching TRBD2. Germline CDR1 reads LNHDA; CDR2 reads SQIVND (reference sequence). The CDR3 consists of 17 residues. Trimming at V came to 0 bases and at J to 9 bases, leaving 9 bases not matched to a gene. CDR3 residues: CASSIDPPSGGASEQFF. CDR3 sequence (DNA): TGTGCCAGTAGTATAGATCCCCCTAGCGGGGGGGCTAGTGAGCAGTTCTTC.

The chain has TRBV30 and TRBJ1-4, with 10 bases matching TRBD1. The V gene's germline CDR1 is GTSNPN and CDR2 SVGIG (reference sequence). This CDR3 is 14 amino acids long. J was trimmed by 10 bases and V by 4 bases; bases with no gene match: 9. CDR3 bases: TGTGCCTGGACTTTGGGGACAGGGGTTGGAAAACTGTTTTTT. It codes for CAWTLGTGVGKLFF.

This chain joins TRBV6-1 and TRBJ1-5; D unresolved. V lost 6 bases and J 9 bases, leaving 15 bases between the germline ends. Germline loops: CDR1 MNHNS, CDR2 SASEGT. This CDR3 contains 13 residues. DNA for the CDR3: TGTGCCAGCAGGCTGGACGGGTTTCGGCCCCAGCATTTT. As protein: CASRLDGFRPQHF.

The V and J genes are TRBV6-1 and TRBJ2-7; D is unresolved. Germline CDR1 and CDR2: MNHNS and SASEGT. Trimming removed 2 bases at V and 6 bases at J, with 14 bases between. The CDR3 runs to 14 residues. CDR3 DNA sequence: TGTGCCAGCAGTGAATCGACCACCTCGGGCGAGCAGTACTTC. Its translation is CASSESTTSGEQYF.

This chain links TRBV5-6 with TRBJ2-5, with D possibly TRBD1 on 5 matching bases. The V end was cut by 6 bases, the J end by 10 bases, with 19 bases between. This CDR3 spans 13 amino acids. In germline, CDR1 is SGHDT, CDR2 YYEEEE. CDR3: CASNFWAVGDQYF. CDR3 nucleotide sequence: TGTGCCAGCAACTTTTGGGCCGTAGGGGACCAGTACTTC.